The 32 T cell receptor beta chains in this list originate from one sample, sequenced in a study of healthy donors' naive CD4 and CD8 T cells. Each TCR library used roughly 510 ng of total RNA and a linear amplification protocol. TCRdb re-derived calls from the reads in MiXCR, one entry per CDR3 protein. The sample lists 180,000 or so distinct CDR3 sequences; 74% were seen once. Source material: naive CD4+ and CD8+ T cells sorted from blood, pooled from several donors. All receptors come from a pool of human donors in good health; the sample pools cells from several healthy donors.

This clonotype is a singleton in its sample. The chain recombines TRBV4-1 with TRBJ2-3, with D perhaps matching TRBD2 (6 bases). Trimming left V 4 bases short and J 2 bases short, with 10 bases between. The CDR3 is made up of 14 amino acids. Germline V gene sequence: CDR1 MGHRA, CDR2 YSYEKL. In DNA, the CDR3 is TGCGCCAGCAGCCCACCGGGGGTCACAGATACGCAGTATTTT. As protein: CASSPPGVTDTQYF.

The rearrangement links TRBV27 to TRBJ2-2; possible D gene TRBD1, 6 bases. V was clipped by 4 bases and J by 4 bases, with 16 bases between them. This CDR3 is built from 16 residues. Germline V lookup: CDR1 MNHEY, CDR2 SMNVEV (reference sequence). In DNA, the CDR3 is TGTGCCAGCAGTTCCTCGTACAGGGCAAGCACCGGGGAGCTGTTTTTT. Translation gives CASSSSYRASTGELFF.

The chain recombines TRBV28 with TRBJ2-7; a weak D match, TRBD2 (5 bases). The CDR3 sequence is 13 residues long. From germline, CDR1 is MDHEN and CDR2 SYDVKM. Trimming shortened V by 7 bases and J by 0 bases, and 10 bases separated the two germline ends. As DNA, the CDR3 is TGTGCCAGCATCCGAGGGAGCTCCTACGAGCAGTACTTC. Its translation: CASIRGSSYEQYF.

The chain joins TRBV29-1 to TRBJ2-7, with a possible D match to TRBD1 (5 bases). Trimming took off 3 bases at V and 1 base at J, with 7 bases between the two ends. The germline V gene encodes CDR1 SQVTM and CDR2 ANQGSEA. The CDR3 has 12 residues. CDR3 protein: CSVDGQSYEQYF. The CDR3 DNA sequence: TGCAGCGTTGATGGACAATCCTACGAGCAGTACTTC.

The V call is TRBV19, the J call TRBJ2-5; D tentatively fits TRBD1 or TRBD2 (5 bases each). V lost 0 bases, J lost 5 bases, and 28 bases lay in between. Germline CDR1 LNHDA, CDR2 SQIVND (reference sequence). The length of the CDR3 is 20 residues. In DNA form, the CDR3 reads TGTGCCAGTAGTATAGATAAGAAGGGACCATTCACAGGACCCTGGGAGACCCAGTACTTC. Encoded protein: CASSIDKKGPFTGPWETQYF.

In its sample, this clonotype was seen once. J is TRBJ2-3 and V is TRBV29-1, with 10 bases fitting TRBD1. The CDR3 is 15 residues long. Trimming took 6 bases from V and 0 from J; bases not matched to a gene: 6. Germline V CDR1 and CDR2: SQVTM, ANQGSEA. The CDR3 nucleotides are TGCAGCGTCCTAAGGGACAGGGGAAGCACAGATACGCAGTATTTT. Encoded protein: CSVLRDRGSTDTQYF.

This clonotype was recorded once. This chain joins TRBV29-1 and TRBJ2-7; TRBD2 matches 8 bases. The V gene end was trimmed by 7 bases and the J gene end by 0 bases; junction bases not matched to a gene: 8. CDR1 and CDR2 from the germline V gene are SQVTM and ANQGSEA. The CDR3 is 14 residues long. The CDR3 loop reads CSASTSGGSYEQYF. The CDR3, as DNA: TGCAGCGCCTCCACTAGCGGAGGCTCCTACGAGCAGTACTTC.

The J gene is TRBJ2-7, the V gene TRBV10-3; D might be TRBD1 (5 bases). Trimming shortened V by 8 bases and J by 0 bases, and 14 bases separated the two germline ends. The CDR3 contains 14 residues. The germline gives CDR1 ENHRY, CDR2 SYGVKD. CDR3 amino acids: CAIGALTDSYEQYF. The CDR3 DNA reads as TGTGCCATCGGGGCCCTGACAGACTCCTACGAGCAGTACTTC.

The chain is built from TRBV29-1 and TRBJ1-2, with D hard to call. The CDR3 totals 16 residues. V shed 5 bases and J shed 0 bases, with 19 bases lying between them. Germline CDR1 reads SQVTM; CDR2 reads ANQGSEA. Here the CDR3 reads CSVPLNRVGTNYGYTF. The CDR3 DNA is TGCAGCGTTCCCCTCAATAGGGTAGGCACTAACTATGGCTACACCTTC.

This rearrangement joins TRBV5-1 to TRBJ2-1; TRBD2 matches 9 bases. With V trimmed by 0 bases and J by 5 bases, 3 bases remained unmatched. This CDR3 has 15 amino acids. The germline V gene encodes CDR1 SGHRS and CDR2 YFSETQ. This CDR3 reads CASSLEQRGDNEQFF. The CDR3 DNA sequence: TGCGCCAGCAGCTTGGAACAGCGGGGGGACAATGAGCAGTTCTTC. Variable domain in full (rest from reference TRBV5-1 and TRBJ2-1): KAGVTQTPRYLIKTRGQQVTLSCSPISGHRSVSWYQQTPGQGLQFLFEYFSETQRNKGNFPGRFSGRQFSNSRSEMNVSTLELGDSALYLCASSLEQRGDNEQFFGPGTRLTVL.

This clonotype appeared a few times. The V call is TRBV18, the J call TRBJ2-7; D might be TRBD1 (5 bases). The CDR3 contains 12 residues. Germline V CDR1 and CDR2: KGHSH, LQKENI. The V and J ends lost 3 bases and 5 bases respectively, with 8 bases between them. The CDR3 DNA reads as TGTGCCAGCTCACCGCTGACAGACGAGCAGTACTTC. Its translation is CASSPLTDEQYF.

The V and J genes are TRBV5-1 and TRBJ2-5; D is perhaps TRBD1 (7 bases). V lost 4 bases and J lost 2, with 15 bases in between. The CDR3 spans 15 residues. The germline V gene encodes CDR1 SGHRS and CDR2 YFSETQ. CDR3 nucleotides: TGCGCCAGCAGCCCCGTGGGGGGACAGCAAGAGACCCAGTACTTC. It specifies CASSPVGGQQETQYF.

The CDR3 reads CSIRQGGPYEQYF. In DNA form, the CDR3 reads TGCAGCATCCGACAGGGAGGGCCCTACGAGCAGTACTTC. J is TRBJ2-7 and V is TRBV29-1, with D perhaps being TRBD1 or TRBD2 (7 bases each). CDR1 and CDR2 (germline): SQVTM, ANQGSEA. V was shortened by 8 bases and J by 2 bases, with 16 bases between the two germline ends. This CDR3 is 13 amino acids long.

The chain has TRBV29-1 and TRBJ1-1; 9 nucleotides match TRBD1. There are 15 residues in the CDR3. V shed 0 bases, J shed 8 bases, and the junction held 10 bases outside the gene matches. Germline V gives CDR1 SQVTM, CDR2 ANQGSEA. The CDR3 here is CSVEDRTSGTGEAFF. The DNA of the CDR3 is TGCAGCGTTGAAGATCGGACCTCAGGGACAGGGGAAGCTTTCTTT. Full variable domain (rest looked up from reference TRBV29-1 and TRBJ1-1): SAVISQKPSRDICQRGTSLTIQCQVDSQVTMMFWYRQQPGQSLTLIATANQGSEATYESGFVIDKFPISRPNLTFSTLTVSNMSPEDSSIYLCSVEDRTSGTGEAFFGQGTRLTVV.

The genes are TRBV20-1 and TRBJ2-6, with no clear D. Per the germline V gene, CDR1 is DFQATT and CDR2 is SNEGSKA (reference sequence). V gave up 3 bases and J gave up 0 bases, with 12 bases separating them. The CDR3 runs to 16 residues. CDR3 in amino acids: CSASGISSSGANVLTF. The CDR3 DNA is TGCAGTGCTAGTGGGATTAGTAGCTCTGGGGCCAACGTCCTGACTTTC.

In this sample, this clonotype turned up once. The chain is built from TRBV29-1 and TRBJ2-1, with D uncertain. The CDR3 is made up of 14 amino acids. Germline V lookup: CDR1 SQVTM, CDR2 ANQGSEA. Trimming took off 3 bases at V and 0 bases at J, with 9 bases between the two ends. CDR3 region: CSVDGPSSYNEQFF. The DNA for the CDR3 is TGCAGCGTTGACGGTCCTAGCTCCTACAATGAGCAGTTCTTC.

This chain joins TRBV6-5 and TRBJ2-7; D remains ambiguous. The V end lost 4 bases, the J end lost 1 base, and 5 bases lay between the germline ends. The CDR3 contains 12 residues. Germline V gene sequence: CDR1 MNHEY, CDR2 SVGAGI. The CDR3 loop reads CASSSRSYEQYF. The CDR3 DNA reads as TGTGCCAGCAGTTCTCGTTCCTACGAGCAGTACTTC.

V and J are TRBV6-5 and TRBJ2-6; 9 positions agree with TRBD2. Germline V CDR1 and CDR2: MNHEY, SVGAGI. The CDR3 contains 15 residues. The junction had 4 bases not matched to a gene; V was cut back by 10 bases and J by 0 bases. CDR3 nucleotides: TGTGCCACCGGGACTAGCTACTCTGGGGCCAACGTCCTGACTTTC. Translated: CATGTSYSGANVLTF.

This chain connects TRBV29-1 to TRBJ1-1; unclear D gene. With 7 bases removed from V and 1 base from J, the gap between germline ends came to 10 bases. CDR1 and CDR2 from the germline V gene are SQVTM and ANQGSEA. The CDR3 is 12 residues long. CDR3 in amino acids: CSAWYRNTEAFF. The CDR3 region has the DNA TGCAGCGCCTGGTACAGGAACACTGAAGCTTTCTTT.

To note about this clonotype: An end of the junction differs from the germline gene, which may be a read error. This chain connects TRBV6-5 to TRBJ2-6, with D possibly being TRBD1 (6 bases). This CDR3 region has 16 residues. Germline loops: CDR1 MNHEY, CDR2 SVGAGI. CDR3: CASRRQDLIGTNVLTF. The CDR3 DNA follows: TGTGCCAGCAGACGACAGGACCTAATTGGGACCAACGTCCTGACTTTC.

In DNA, the CDR3 is TGTGCCAGCAGTCCGGGACAGAGTACCTACGAGCAGTACTTC. This encodes CASSPGQSTYEQYF. This chain connects TRBV21-1 to TRBJ2-7; the table's D call of TRBD1 was not tested on the DNA. TRBV21-1 is a pseudogene. The CDR3 is 14 residues long.

The chain combines TRBV6-5 with TRBJ1-4, with D unresolved. Between the trimmed V and J ends, which lost 0 bases and 7 bases, there was a span of 9 bases. Germline V gives CDR1 MNHEY, CDR2 SVGAGI. This CDR3 contains 14 residues. CDR3 region: CASSYSPGGEKLFF. The CDR3 DNA reads TGTGCCAGCAGTTACTCGCCAGGCGGTGAAAAACTGTTTTTT.

Details on this clonotype: One junction end disagrees with the germline gene, perhaps due to a read error. The chain combines TRBV5-1 with TRBJ2-1; 10 nucleotides line up with TRBD2. Looked up from germline, CDR1 is SGHRS and CDR2 is YFSETQ. The CDR3 length is 16 residues. The CDR3 loop is CASSLAASGGNNEQFF. The CDR3 DNA follows: TGCGCCAGCAGCTTGGCGGCTAGCGGGGGTAATAATGAACAGTTCTTC.

The J gene is TRBJ1-2, the V gene TRBV29-1; the D gene is possibly TRBD1 (6 bases). The CDR3 sequence is 14 residues long. Per germline, CDR1 SQVTM and CDR2 ANQGSEA. Trimming left V 6 bases short and J 5 bases short, with 19 bases between. The DNA of the CDR3 is TGCAGCGTAGCTACAGGGAGGGGAATTTATGGCTACACCTTC. The encoded protein is CSVATGRGIYGYTF.

The chain uses TRBV29-1 and TRBJ2-1; a possible D gene is TRBD2 (6 bases). Germline-derived CDR1 and CDR2 are SQVTM and ANQGSEA. CDR3 length: 14 residues. V lost 4 bases and J lost 4, with 14 bases in between. The CDR3 here is CSVGLSGAYNEQFF. As DNA, the CDR3 is TGCAGCGTTGGCCTTAGCGGAGCTTACAATGAGCAGTTCTTC.

CDR3 region: CSVQDSNEQFF. CDR3 nucleotide sequence: TGCAGCGTTCAGGACAGTAATGAGCAGTTCTTC. The chain uses TRBV29-1 and TRBJ2-1, with TRBD1 as a possible D gene (6 bases). V was clipped by 5 bases and J by 7 bases, with 9 bases between them. The V gene's germline CDR1 is SQVTM and CDR2 ANQGSEA. This CDR3 region has 11 residues.

This clonotype was observed a handful of times. The J gene is TRBJ2-1, the V gene TRBV6-5; D uncertain. Germline loops: CDR1 MNHEY, CDR2 SVGAGI. With 6 bases removed from V and 4 bases from J, the gap between germline ends came to 4 bases. This CDR3 spans 11 amino acids. The CDR3 loop reads CASRLYNEQFF. CDR3 nucleotides: TGTGCCAGCAGACTTTACAATGAGCAGTTCTTC.

This clonotype was seen a few times. The gene calls are TRBV19 and TRBJ1-1; the match to TRBD1 covers 11 bases. The V gene's germline CDR1 is LNHDA and CDR2 SQIVND (reference sequence). The CDR3 length is 16 residues. V lost 7 bases and J lost 1; bases outside the gene matches: 8. The CDR3 sequence is CASIPGDRGWNTEAFF. The CDR3 region has the DNA TGTGCCAGTATCCCGGGGGACAGGGGGTGGAACACTGAAGCTTTCTTT. Full variable domain (rest looked up from reference TRBV19 and TRBJ1-1): DGGITQSPKYLFRKEGQNVTLSCEQNLNHDAMYWYRQDPGQGLRLIYYSQIVNDFQKGDIAEGYSVSREKKESFPLTVTSAQKNPTAFYLCASIPGDRGWNTEAFFGQGTRLTVV.

For the CDR3, the DNA is TGTGCCAGTAGTAATCCAGGGATGGGCACTGAAGCTTTCTTT. Translating gives CASSNPGMGTEAFF. The chain has TRBV19 and TRBJ1-1; TRBD1 might be the D (5 bases). V was cut by 4 bases and J by 4 bases, with 13 bases left in between. The germline CDR1 and CDR2 sequences are LNHDA and SQIVND (reference sequence). The CDR3 loop spans 14 amino acids.

This clonotype appeared a few times. The chain is built from TRBV19 and TRBJ1-1; D gene unclear. CDR1 is LNHDA, CDR2 SQIVND, per germline (reference sequence). V lost 4 bases, J lost 1 base, and 10 bases lay in between. This CDR3 region has 14 residues. The CDR3 here is CASSTGGGNTEAFF. The CDR3 DNA reads as TGTGCCAGTAGTACCGGTGGAGGGAACACTGAAGCTTTCTTT.

The J gene is TRBJ1-2, the V gene TRBV6-4; possibly TRBD1 for D (5 bases). The CDR3 is 13 amino acids. CDR1 is MRHNA and CDR2 is SNTAGT in the germline V gene. V lost 3 bases and J 0 bases, leaving 5 bases between the germline ends. The CDR3 sequence: CASSEGANYGYTF. DNA of the CDR3: TGTGCCAGCAGTGAGGGGGCTAACTATGGCTACACCTTC.

The rearrangement links TRBV29-1 to TRBJ2-7; D may correspond to TRBD1 or TRBD2 (5 bases each). Per germline, CDR1 SQVTM and CDR2 ANQGSEA. This CDR3 is 12 amino acids long. The V end was cut by 6 bases, the J end by 0 bases, with 9 bases between. Here the CDR3 reads CSVRGASYEQYF. CDR3 sequence (DNA): TGCAGCGTACGAGGGGCCTCCTACGAGCAGTACTTC.